This TCR beta chain was sequenced in a study of blood T cell repertoires in COVID-19. The wider study: COVID-19 samples, acute and convalescent, were from the United States, Italy and Spain. Sources were T cells, B-cell-depleted T cells, or PBMCs; the material itself was cDNA or gDNA.

Germline assignment: CDR1 MDHEN and CDR2 SYDVKM. Between the trimmed V and J ends, which lost 5 bases and 7 bases, there was a span of 18 bases. This CDR3 spans 14 amino acids. The Seattle patients joined while their infection was active and were tracked longitudinally afterward. Authors' processing steps: From reference gene primer amplification, estimates of nucleated cell counts were derived. Method: immunoSEQ multiplex PCR; TCRdb's copy keeps in-frame clones and lacks some. V and J calls and clone size are as listed in that table; D and trimming were resolved from the DNA. The sample lists 390,000 or so clones; about 90% were seen once.

The TCR sequence derives from a woman in her thirties with COVID-19, enrolled during active disease. Input material: peripheral blood. The rearrangement joins TRBV28 to TRBJ2-7; D is possibly TRBD1 (6 bases). This CDR3 reads CASSIIPTGYEQYF. The DNA of the CDR3 is TGTGCCAGCAGTATTATCCCCACAGGGTATGAGCAGTACTTC.